This T cell receptor (beta chain) derives from a study of CD8+CD57+ T cells in acquired aplastic anemia. Concerning this clonotype itself: The junction and the germline gene differ at one end; a read error may be behind it.

The CDR3 is made up of 14 amino acids. Germline V gene sequence: CDR1 SNHLY, CDR2 FYNNEI. Genomic DNA provided the template from which TCR beta VDJ and CDR3 profiles were obtained. TCRdb reprocessed the reads with MiXCR, giving one entry per CDR3 protein. The table lists approximately 380,000 distinct CDR3 sequences, around 68% of them singletons. This chain connects TRBV2 to TRBJ1-4, with 7 bases matching TRBD1. This sequence was found in a human donor in good health, serving as a control. Sequenced input: sorted CD4+, CD8+, or CD8+CD57+ T cells (not recorded which) from PBMCs. CDR3: CASSLDRVGSTLYF. The CDR3 DNA reads as TGTGCCAGCAGCCTCGACAGGGTGGGAAGCACCCTATATTTT.